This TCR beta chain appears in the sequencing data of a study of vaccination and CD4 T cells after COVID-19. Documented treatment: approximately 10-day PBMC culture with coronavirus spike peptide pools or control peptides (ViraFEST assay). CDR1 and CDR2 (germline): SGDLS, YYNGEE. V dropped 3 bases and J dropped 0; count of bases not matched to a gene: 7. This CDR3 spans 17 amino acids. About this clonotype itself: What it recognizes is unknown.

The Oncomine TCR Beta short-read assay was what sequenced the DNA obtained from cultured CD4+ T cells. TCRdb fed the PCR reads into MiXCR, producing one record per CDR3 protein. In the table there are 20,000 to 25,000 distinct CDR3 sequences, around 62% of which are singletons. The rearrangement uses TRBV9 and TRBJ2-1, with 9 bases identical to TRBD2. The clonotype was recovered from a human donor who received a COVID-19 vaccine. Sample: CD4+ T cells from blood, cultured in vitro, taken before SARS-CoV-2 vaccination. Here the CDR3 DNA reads TGTGCCAGCAGCGAGGCTAGCGGGGATTCCTCCTACAATGAGCAGTTCTTC. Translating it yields CASSEASGDSSYNEQFF.